These 8 T cell receptor beta chains were sequenced from one sample in a study of blood T cells in healthy people across ages. The authors ran a second PCR of 7 to 11 cycles using a sample-barcoded 5' primer and a J-beta primer mix. TCRdb re-called the 5' RACE reads with MiXCR, one entry per CDR3 protein. This repertoire shows hundreds of thousands of distinct CDR3 sequences, 29% found once; its top ten account for roughly 17%. Sequenced: blood. The receptors were gathered from an elderly woman in good health.

This clonotype was picked up many times. The chain employs TRBV27 and TRBJ1-1; D might be TRBD1 (5 bases). The CDR3 contains 17 residues. The V end lost 8 bases, the J end lost 1 base, and 23 bases lay between the germline ends. Germline V CDR1 and CDR2: MNHEY, SMNVEV (reference sequence). The CDR3 loop is CASGEAGLDQPNTEAFF. The CDR3 DNA reads TGTGCCAGCGGGGAGGCAGGGCTAGATCAACCGAACACTGAAGCTTTCTTT.

Note on this clonotype: A read error may explain this, as a much larger clone is one base away. The chain recombines TRBV6-2 or TRBV6-3 with TRBJ2-5; D is unresolved. The germline CDR1 and CDR2 sequences are MNHEY and SVGEGT. The CDR3 is made up of 11 amino acids. Trimming shortened V by 0 bases and J by 11 bases, and 7 bases separated the two germline ends. CDR3 sequence: CASSYSIEQYF. CDR3 bases: TGTGCCAGCAGTTACTCGATTGAGCAGTACTTC.

This clonotype was counted at least ten times. The J gene is TRBJ2-5, the V gene TRBV30; D is ambiguous. V lost 3 bases and J 5 bases, leaving 13 bases between the germline ends. Looked up from germline, CDR1 is GTSNPN and CDR2 is SVGIG (reference sequence). The CDR3 runs to 13 residues. CDR3 bases: TGTGCCTGGAGGCCCAGTTTGCAGGAGACCCAGTACTTC. Its translation is CAWRPSLQETQYF. The entire variable domain, with the rest obtained from reference TRBV30 and TRBJ2-5, is as follows: SQTIHQWPATLVQPVGSPLSLECTVEGTSNPNLYWYRQAAGRGLQLLFYSVGIGQISSEVPQNLSASRPQDRQFILSSKKLLLSDSGFYLCAWRPSLQETQYFGPGTRLLVL.

This clonotype was recorded many times. The CDR3 reads CSVTESGRLYGYTF. The CDR3 bases are TGCAGCGTCACTGAATCCGGGAGACTCTATGGCTACACCTTC. The rearrangement joins TRBV29-1 to TRBJ1-2; D remains ambiguous. V was clipped by 6 bases and J by 4 bases, with 18 bases between them. This CDR3 has 14 residues. CDR1 is SQVTM, CDR2 ANQGSEA, per germline. Full variable domain (outside the CDR3, taken from reference TRBV29-1 and TRBJ1-2): SAVISQKPSRDICQRGTSLTIQCQVDSQVTMMFWYRQQPGQSLTLIATANQGSEATYESGFVIDKFPISRPNLTFSTLTVSNMSPEDSSIYLCSVTESGRLYGYTFGSGTRLTVV.

There are many counts of this clonotype. A much larger clone differs from this one at a single base, so this may be a read error. The chain uses TRBV6-2 or TRBV6-3 and TRBJ2-1; D ambiguous. The J call may be faulty, since TRBJ2-7 better matches the DNA end. Per the germline V gene, CDR1 is MNHEY and CDR2 is SVGEGT. This CDR3 is 14 amino acids long. For the CDR3, the DNA is TGTGCCAGCAAAGGCCCGAGCTCCTACAATGAGCAGTACTTC. Translation: CASKGPSSYNEQYF.

The chain carries TRBV6-5 and TRBJ2-1, with 10 bases fitting TRBD2. The J call could be wrong; TRBJ2-7 is a better fit for the DNA end. CDR1 MNHEY and CDR2 SVGAGI come from the germline V gene. The CDR3 consists of 17 residues. Here the CDR3 reads CASSSSGGLRSYNEQYF. In DNA, the CDR3 is TGTGCCAGCAGTTCTAGCGGGGGCCTCCGCTCCTACAATGAGCAGTACTTC.

The table lists this clonotype with a few counts. V is TRBV7-2 and J is TRBJ1-5; D might be TRBD1 (6 bases). The germline V gene encodes CDR1 SGHTA and CDR2 FQGNSA. With 2 bases removed from V and 2 bases from J, the gap between germline ends came to 10 bases. The CDR3 has 15 residues. The CDR3 region has the DNA TGTGCCAGCAGCTTAACACAGGGTGGCAATCAGCCCCAGCATTTT. Its translation is CASSLTQGGNQPQHF. The full variable domain, completed using reference TRBV7-2 and TRBJ1-5, is GAGVSQSPSNKVTEKGKDVELRCDPISGHTALYWYRQSLGQGLEFLIYFQGNSAPDKSGLPSDRFSAERTGGSVSTLTIQRTQQEDSAVYLCASSLTQGGNQPQHFGDGTRLSIL.

The rearrangement uses TRBV12-3 or TRBV12-4 and TRBJ2-7; tentative D call: TRBD1 (6 bases). This CDR3 has 13 amino acids. The ends were cut back, 8 bases at V and 3 bases at J, with 14 bases in the middle. The CDR3 spells CASGPEGGYEQYF. The CDR3 region has the DNA TGTGCCAGCGGCCCGGAAGGGGGCTACGAGCAGTACTTC.